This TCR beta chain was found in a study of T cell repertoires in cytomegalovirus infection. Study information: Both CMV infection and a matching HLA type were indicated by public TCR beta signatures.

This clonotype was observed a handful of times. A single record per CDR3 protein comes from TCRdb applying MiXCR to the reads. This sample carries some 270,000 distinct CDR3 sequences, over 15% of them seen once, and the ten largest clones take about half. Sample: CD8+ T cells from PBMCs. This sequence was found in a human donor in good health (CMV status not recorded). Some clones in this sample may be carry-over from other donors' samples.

The CDR3 reads CASGYGTGELFF. The CDR3 coding sequence is TGTGCTAGTGGTTACGGCACCGGGGAGCTGTTTTTT. The V call is TRBV12-5, the J call TRBJ2-2; D remains unclear. This CDR3 contains 12 residues. Germline V gene data show CDR1 as LGHNT and CDR2 as FRNRAP. The ends were cut back, 4 bases at V and 4 bases at J, with 4 bases in the middle.